These 14 T cell receptor beta chains share one sample of origin, sequenced in a study of blood T cells in healthy people across ages. With a J-beta primer mix and a sample-barcoded 5' primer, a second PCR ran roughly 6 to 11 cycles. One entry per CDR3 protein results from TCRdb running MiXCR on the 5' RACE reads. The sample lists 700,000 to 950,000 distinct CDR3 sequences, 58% seen once, with around 22% in the top ten. The sample consisted of blood. Source of these receptors: a man aged 25-45 years in good health.

V gene TRBV20-1 combines with J gene TRBJ1-2; D perhaps matches TRBD1 (6 bases). Trimming shortened V by 3 bases and J by 4 bases, and 15 bases separated the two germline ends. The CDR3 spans 14 residues. The germline V gene encodes CDR1 DFQATT and CDR2 SNEGSKA (reference sequence). CDR3 sequence (DNA): TGCAGTGCTAGGAACGGGGGGACAATCTATGGCTACACCTTC. Residues: CSARNGGTIYGYTF.

V and J are TRBV21-1 and TRBJ2-7; TRBD1, the D gene given by the table, was not confirmed from the DNA. TRBV21-1 is flagged as a pseudogene. This CDR3 is 14 amino acids long. CDR3 coding DNA: TGTGCCAGCAGCAGAGGGGGCTGCTCCTACGAGCAGTACTTC. It translates to CASSRGGCSYEQYF.

The rearrangement joins TRBV30 to TRBJ1-1; possibly TRBD1 for D (5 bases). In germline, CDR1 is GTSNPN, CDR2 SVGIG (reference sequence). Trimming shortened V by 2 bases and J by 4 bases, and 14 bases separated the two germline ends. There are 14 residues in the CDR3. DNA of the CDR3: TGTGCCTGGAGTATTACCGACAGAGGCACTGAAGCTTTCTTT. Protein product: CAWSITDRGTEAFF.

The CDR3 DNA sequence: TGTGCCAGCAGCGGGACTAGCGCCCACAGTGAGCAGTTCTTC. As protein: CASSGTSAHSEQFF. The chain combines TRBV11-1 with TRBJ2-1, with 10 bases identical to TRBD2. Trimming cost V 5 bases and J 9 bases; bases outside gene matches: 7. The CDR3 sequence is 14 residues long. Germline CDR1 SGHAT, CDR2 FQDESV (reference sequence).

The chain combines TRBV5-1 with TRBJ2-5, with 8 bases that match TRBD1. With V trimmed by 4 bases and J by 6 bases, 5 bases remained unmatched. There are 13 residues in the CDR3. CDR1 and CDR2 from the germline V gene are SGHRS and YFSETQ. CDR3 coding DNA: TGCGCCAGCAGCGCTCAGGGGGCGAAGACCCAGTACTTC. Translation: CASSAQGAKTQYF. Supplemented by reference TRBV5-1 and TRBJ2-5, the full variable domain reads KAGVTQTPRYLIKTRGQQVTLSCSPISGHRSVSWYQQTPGQGLQFLFEYFSETQRNKGNFPGRFSGRQFSNSRSEMNVSTLELGDSALYLCASSAQGAKTQYFGPGTRLLVL.

The chain recombines TRBV5-4 with TRBJ2-5; 7 positions match TRBD2. Trimming took 4 bases from V and 5 from J; bases not matched to a gene: 11. CDR1 is SGHNT, CDR2 YYREEE, per germline (reference sequence). The CDR3 covers 15 residues. CDR3 coding DNA: TGTGCCAGCAGCGCTCCCTCGGGCGGGAGTGAGACCCAGTACTTC. Protein: CASSAPSGGSETQYF.

This clonotype turned up a few times. The rearrangement links TRBV4-2 to TRBJ2-6; 8 bases fit TRBD1. The CDR3 loop spans 16 amino acids. Germline CDR1 is LGHNA and CDR2 is YNFKEQ. V dropped 4 bases and J dropped 2; count of bases not matched to a gene: 4. The CDR3 loop is CASSLGGQAGANVLTF. DNA of the CDR3: TGTGCCAGCAGCCTAGGGGGACAGGCTGGGGCCAACGTCCTGACTTTC.

V is TRBV28 and J is TRBJ2-4; 11 nucleotides align to TRBD2. The CDR3 covers 19 residues. V lost 5 bases to trimming and J lost 7 bases; unmatched junction nucleotides: 19. Germline V gene lookup returns CDR1 MDHEN and CDR2 SYDVKM. The CDR3 here is CASSPHGGSGGALVNIQYF. The CDR3 DNA sequence: TGTGCCAGCAGTCCCCATGGGGGTAGCGGGGGGGCCCTAGTTAACATTCAGTACTTC.

This clonotype was counted at least ten times. The V gene is TRBV6-2 or TRBV6-3, the J gene TRBJ2-6; D is unclear. The CDR3 consists of 13 residues. V shed 6 bases and J shed 0 bases, with 3 bases lying between them. CDR1 is MNHEY and CDR2 is SVGEGT in the germline V gene. The CDR3 DNA reads as TGTGCCAGCAGGGGCTCTGGGGCCAACGTCCTGACTTTC. Protein sequence: CASRGSGANVLTF.

This clonotype was recorded a few times. V usage is TRBV29-1 and J usage is TRBJ2-7; perhaps TRBD1 as D (5 bases). This CDR3 has 12 amino acids. Germline V gene sequence: CDR1 SQVTM, CDR2 ANQGSEA. Trimming stripped 4 bases from V and 1 base from J, with 8 bases between. The CDR3 nucleotides read TGCAGCGTTGCTGACAGTTCCTACGAGCAGTACTTC. The encoded protein is CSVADSSYEQYF.

This clonotype appeared a few times. The rearrangement joins TRBV20-1 to TRBJ2-3; D is unclear. From germline, CDR1 is DFQATT and CDR2 SNEGSKA (reference sequence). The CDR3 covers 13 residues. V was pared by 5 bases and J by 5 bases, with 14 bases between. The CDR3 reads CSALSIVEDTQYF. The CDR3 DNA reads as TGCAGTGCTCTCTCAATAGTTGAAGATACGCAGTATTTT.

CDR3 nucleotides: TGTGCCAGCAGCCCTAAAGGTGGGGGCAGATATAACAATGAGCAGTTCTTC. Its protein is CASSPKGGGRYNNEQFF. V and J are TRBV7-2 and TRBJ2-1; the D gene is possibly TRBD1 (6 bases). V was pared by 5 bases and J by 5 bases, with 22 bases between. The CDR3 has 17 residues. Looked up from germline, CDR1 is SGHTA and CDR2 is FQGNSA. The full variable domain, rest sourced from reference TRBV7-2 and TRBJ2-1, is GAGVSQSPSNKVTEKGKDVELRCDPISGHTALYWYRQSLGQGLEFLIYFQGNSAPDKSGLPSDRFSAERTGGSVSTLTIQRTQQEDSAVYLCASSPKGGGRYNNEQFFGPGTRLTVL.

V is TRBV7-8 and J is TRBJ1-6; D remains ambiguous. V was cut by 5 bases and J by 7 bases, with 12 bases left in between. This CDR3 region has 14 residues. Germline V CDR1 and CDR2: SGHVS, FQNEAQ. CDR3 amino acids: CASSLVLLNSPLHF. DNA for the CDR3: TGTGCCAGCAGCCTCGTCCTACTAAATTCACCCCTCCACTTT.

The chain uses TRBV20-1 and TRBJ2-1, with TRBD2 matching over 7 bases. With V trimmed by 4 bases and J by 12 bases, 15 bases remained unmatched. Germline V gene lookup returns CDR1 DFQATT and CDR2 SNEGSKA (reference sequence). This CDR3 region has 14 residues. For the CDR3, the DNA is TGCAGTGCTACCAGCGGGATGAGATACCATGGGCAGTTCTTC. It codes for CSATSGMRYHGQFF.